One and the same sample provided the 9 T cell receptor beta chains below, sequenced in a study of T cells in tuberculosis. Time point given: new active TB diagnosis, blood taken before or within 7 days of starting treatment. Generated by immunoSEQ multiplex PCR, the TCRdb table keeps only in-frame clones and is missing some. The data show under 50,000 clones, approximately 93% seen once. The sample consisted of PBMCs, taken at tuberculosis diagnosis. The receptors were gathered from an adult with tuberculosis.

V and J are TRBV7-9 and TRBJ1-1; D remains unclear. V lost 4 bases and J 5 bases, leaving 23 bases between the germline ends. The CDR3 consists of 17 residues. Per the germline V gene, CDR1 is SEHNR and CDR2 is FQNEAQ (reference sequence). The CDR3 loop is CASSSTDQRQGRTEAFF. The CDR3 DNA is TGTGCCAGCAGCTCGACCGACCAAAGGCAAGGGAGGACTGAAGCTTTCTTT.

The chain employs TRBV28 and TRBJ2-2; D possibly corresponds to TRBD2 (6 bases). Germline values: CDR1 MDHEN, CDR2 SYDVKM. With 6 bases removed from V and 5 bases from J, the gap between germline ends came to 19 bases. This CDR3 has 16 residues. The CDR3 DNA reads as TGTGCCAGCAGCCCGGGATGGAGGGAGGTAACCGGGGAGCTGTTTTTT. It specifies CASSPGWREVTGELFF.

The chain employs TRBV5-1 and TRBJ1-4; 8 nucleotides agree with TRBD1. This CDR3 spans 16 amino acids. Germline V lookup: CDR1 SGHRS, CDR2 YFSETQ. V trimming: 0 bases; J trimming: 7 bases; junction bases outside the gene matches: 8. The CDR3: CASSLAGQGAFEKLFF. CDR3 DNA sequence: TGCGCCAGCAGCTTGGCCGGGCAGGGGGCATTTGAAAAACTGTTTTTT.

The rearrangement uses TRBV28 and TRBJ2-7, with 8 bases matching TRBD1. Germline CDR1 is MDHEN and CDR2 is SYDVKM. Trimming took 6 bases from V and 3 from J; bases not matched to a gene: 7. CDR3 size: 14 residues. The CDR3 sequence is CASSPPGQVYEQYF. As DNA, the CDR3 is TGTGCCAGCAGCCCGCCGGGACAGGTCTACGAGCAGTACTTC.

This chain joins TRBV30 and TRBJ2-5; 9 nucleotides match TRBD1. Germline lookup yields CDR1 GTSNPN and CDR2 SVGIG (reference sequence). The CDR3 extends over 13 amino acids. Trimming cost V 1 base and J 5 bases; bases outside gene matches: 2. The CDR3 here is CAWSADRGETQYF. Here the CDR3 DNA reads TGTGCCTGGAGTGCGGACAGGGGTGAGACCCAGTACTTC.

The chain couples TRBV11-3 to TRBJ2-4; D not certain. CDR1 is SGHNT and CDR2 is YENEEA in the germline V gene. V was shortened by 4 bases and J by 9 bases, with 16 bases between the two germline ends. The CDR3 sequence is 14 residues long. In nucleotides, the CDR3 is TGTGCCAGCAGCTCCTATACGTCCCCGGGCATTCAGTACTTC. This sequence encodes CASSSYTSPGIQYF.

This clone was observed once. The chain recombines TRBV30 with TRBJ2-5, with TRBD2 identical over 10 bases. CDR3 size: 17 residues. The V and J ends lost 4 bases and 0 bases, in that order; junction bases with no gene match: 11. Germline V lookup: CDR1 GTSNPN, CDR2 SVGIG (reference sequence). The CDR3 region has the DNA TGTGCCTGGAATAGCGGGGGGCGAGATTGGTACCAAGAGACCCAGTACTTC. Its translation is CAWNSGGRDWYQETQYF.

The gene calls are TRBV2 and TRBJ1-2, with 7 bases that match TRBD1. CDR3 length: 12 residues. CDR1 and CDR2 from the germline V gene are SNHLY and FYNNEI. V trimming: 6 bases; J trimming: 8 bases; junction bases outside the gene matches: 6. CDR3 loop: CASRGTGDGYTF. The DNA for the CDR3 is TGTGCCAGCAGGGGTACAGGGGACGGCTACACCTTC. Looking up the rest from reference TRBV2 and TRBJ1-2 gives the full variable domain: EPEVTQTPSHQVTQMGQEVILRCVPISNHLYFYWYRQILGQKVEFLVSFYNNEISEKSEIFDDQFSVERPDGSNFTLKIRSTKLEDSAMYFCASRGTGDGYTFGSGTRLTVV.

The CDR3 loop is CASSYAGSNYGYTF. The CDR3 DNA reads TGTGCCAGCAGTTACGCAGGTTCCAACTATGGCTACACCTTC. The J gene is TRBJ1-2, the V gene TRBV6-5, with D hard to call. The CDR3 has 14 residues. Germline V lookup: CDR1 MNHEY, CDR2 SVGAGI. Trimming shortened V by 2 bases and J by 2 bases, and 9 bases separated the two germline ends.